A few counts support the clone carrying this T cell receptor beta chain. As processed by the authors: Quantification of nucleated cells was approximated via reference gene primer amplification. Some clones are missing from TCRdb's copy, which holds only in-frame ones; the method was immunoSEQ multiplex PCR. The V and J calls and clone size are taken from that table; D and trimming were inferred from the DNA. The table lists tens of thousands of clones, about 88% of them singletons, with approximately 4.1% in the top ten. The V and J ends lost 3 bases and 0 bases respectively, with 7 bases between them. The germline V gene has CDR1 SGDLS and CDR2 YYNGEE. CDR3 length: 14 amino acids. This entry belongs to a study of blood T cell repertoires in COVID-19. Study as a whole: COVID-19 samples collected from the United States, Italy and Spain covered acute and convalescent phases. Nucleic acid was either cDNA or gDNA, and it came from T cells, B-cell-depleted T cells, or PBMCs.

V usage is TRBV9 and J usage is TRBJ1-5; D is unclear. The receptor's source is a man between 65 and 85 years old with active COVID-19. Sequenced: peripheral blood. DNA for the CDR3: TGTGCCAGCAGCGGAGGTACTAGCAATCAGCCCCAGCATTTT. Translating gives CASSGGTSNQPQHF.